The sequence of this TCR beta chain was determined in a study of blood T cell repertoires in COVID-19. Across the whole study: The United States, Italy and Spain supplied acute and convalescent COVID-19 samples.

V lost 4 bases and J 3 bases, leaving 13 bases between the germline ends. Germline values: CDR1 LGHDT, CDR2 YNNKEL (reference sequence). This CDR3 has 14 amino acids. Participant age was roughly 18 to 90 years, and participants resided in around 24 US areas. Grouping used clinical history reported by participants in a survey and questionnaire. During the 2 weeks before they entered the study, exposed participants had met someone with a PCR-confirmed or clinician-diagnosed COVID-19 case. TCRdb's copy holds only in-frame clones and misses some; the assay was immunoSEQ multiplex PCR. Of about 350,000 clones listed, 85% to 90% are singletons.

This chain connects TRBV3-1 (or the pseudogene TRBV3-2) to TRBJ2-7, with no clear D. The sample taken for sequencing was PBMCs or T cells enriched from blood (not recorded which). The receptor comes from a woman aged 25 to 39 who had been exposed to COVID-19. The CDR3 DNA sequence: TGTGCCAGCAGCCCCGTGACGGAGAACTACGAGCAGTACTTC. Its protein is CASSPVTENYEQYF.